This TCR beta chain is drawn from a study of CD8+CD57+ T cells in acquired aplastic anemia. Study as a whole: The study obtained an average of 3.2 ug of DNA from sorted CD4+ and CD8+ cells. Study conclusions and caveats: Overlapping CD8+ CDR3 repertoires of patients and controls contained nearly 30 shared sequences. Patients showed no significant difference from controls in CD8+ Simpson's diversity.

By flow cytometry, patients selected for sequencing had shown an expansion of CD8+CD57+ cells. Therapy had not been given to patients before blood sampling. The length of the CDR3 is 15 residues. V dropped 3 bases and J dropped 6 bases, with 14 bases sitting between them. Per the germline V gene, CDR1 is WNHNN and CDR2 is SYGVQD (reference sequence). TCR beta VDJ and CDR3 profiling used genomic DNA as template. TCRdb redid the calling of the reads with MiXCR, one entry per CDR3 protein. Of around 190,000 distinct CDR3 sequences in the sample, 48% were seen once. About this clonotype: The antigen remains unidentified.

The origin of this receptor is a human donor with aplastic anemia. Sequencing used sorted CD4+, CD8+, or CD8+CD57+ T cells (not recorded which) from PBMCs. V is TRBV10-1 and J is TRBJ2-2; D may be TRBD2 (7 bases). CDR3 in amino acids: CASSEGRGRPGELFF. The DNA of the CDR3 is TGCGCCAGCAGTGAAGGGCGGGGGCGCCCCGGGGAGCTGTTTTTT.